This T cell receptor (beta chain) was obtained from a study of OX40 agonist ivuxolimab in advanced cancers. Per germline, CDR1 SGHVS and CDR2 FQNEAQ. The CDR3 covers 19 residues. V lost 4 bases and J lost 8; bases outside the gene matches: 17. As concerns this clone: Its antigen remains unidentified.

The protocol was immunoSEQ multiplex PCR, while the TCRdb copy is restricted to in-frame clones and leaves out a portion. This table holds under 90,000 clones, approximately 85% found once. Study outcomes and limitations: Expanded clones tended on average to be more numerous among CD8+ T cells than CD4+.

V is TRBV7-8 and J is TRBJ1-4, with 12 bases matching TRBD1. The source is an adult with an advanced solid tumor such as melanoma, head and neck, liver or kidney cancer. The starting material was CD4+ or CD8+ T cells sorted from blood, obtained in a trial of the OX40 agonist ivuxolimab. In nucleotides, the CDR3 is TGTGCCAGCAGCTCGCCTCCTCGGGACAGGGGGCGGGGAGGGGAAAAACTGTTTTTT. Residues: CASSSPPRDRGRGGEKLFF.